These 12 T cell receptor beta chains were sequenced from one sample in a study of cytomegalovirus exposure and HLA in healthy donors. The PCR made use of 60 Vbeta and 13 Jbeta primers. Some clones are missing from TCRdb's copy, which holds only in-frame ones; the method was immunoSEQ multiplex PCR. This table holds 150,000 to 200,000 clones, over 75% found once. Sequenced sample: PBMCs. These receptors came from a woman younger than 45 in good health and CMV-seronegative.

The rearrangement links TRBV28 to TRBJ2-1, with a tentative D call TRBD2 (7 bases). The germline CDR1 and CDR2 sequences are MDHEN and SYDVKM. The CDR3 runs 14 residues. With 7 bases removed from V and 5 bases from J, the gap between germline ends came to 15 bases. CDR3 sequence (DNA): TGTGCCAGCACCCCGGGAGGACAGCACAATGAGCAGTTCTTC. Protein: CASTPGGQHNEQFF.

In this sample, this clone turned up once. The chain uses TRBV2 and TRBJ1-6; 7 bases match TRBD1. This CDR3 contains 18 residues. Germline CDR1 is SNHLY and CDR2 is FYNNEI. Germline trimming cut 4 bases from V and 7 bases from J; bases unmatched to any gene: 16. The CDR3 DNA follows: TGTGCCAGCAGTGTTGGGCAGGGGGATAATCCTAAAAATTCACCCCTCCACTTT. It encodes CASSVGQGDNPKNSPLHF.

The J gene is TRBJ2-1, the V gene TRBV18; possibly TRBD1 for D (7 bases). This CDR3 spans 15 amino acids. V lost 6 bases to trimming and J lost 4 bases, with 16 bases between them. Germline V gives CDR1 KGHSH, CDR2 LQKENI. The CDR3 reads CASSQSAGGYNEQFF. The CDR3 region has the DNA TGTGCCAGCTCCCAGTCCGCAGGGGGGTACAATGAGCAGTTCTTC.

The chain is built from TRBV27 and TRBJ2-7; possible D gene TRBD2, 6 bases. V lost 2 bases to trimming and J lost 2 bases, with 7 bases between them. Looked up from germline, CDR1 is MNHEY and CDR2 is SMNVEV (reference sequence). There are 13 residues in the CDR3. CDR3 in DNA: TGTGCCAGCAGTTTAAGACTAGCCTACGAGCAGTACTTC. It is translated as CASSLRLAYEQYF.

V and J are TRBV11-2 and TRBJ2-3; 7 bases line up with TRBD2. This CDR3 has 15 residues. Germline V gives CDR1 SGHAT, CDR2 FQNNGV. Trimming removed 5 bases from V and 2 bases from J; junction bases left unmatched: 7. The CDR3: CASSKGAGFTDTQYF. The CDR3 bases are TGTGCCAGCAGCAAAGGAGCGGGGTTCACAGATACGCAGTATTTT.

This rearrangement joins TRBV7-8 to TRBJ2-7; a weak D match, TRBD1 (5 bases). Germline lookup yields CDR1 SGHVS and CDR2 FQNEAQ. This CDR3 comprises 13 residues. The germline V and J ends were trimmed by 3 bases and 0 bases, with 6 bases remaining between them. The CDR3 here is CASSFDSSYEQYF. The CDR3, as DNA: TGTGCCAGCAGCTTTGACAGCTCCTACGAGCAGTACTTC.

The chain uses TRBV7-9 and TRBJ2-7; 7 positions agree with TRBD1. The J segment lost 5 bases and the V segment lost 7 bases, leaving 11 bases of the junction unmatched. The CDR3 contains 14 residues. From germline, CDR1 is SEHNR and CDR2 FQNEAQ (reference sequence). CDR3 coding DNA: TGTGCCAGCACCCCAACGACAGGGTCCCACGAGCAGTACTTC. This encodes CASTPTTGSHEQYF.

The CDR3 is CASSLRTGALNTGELFF. The CDR3 DNA reads as TGCGCCAGCAGCTTACGGACAGGGGCATTGAACACCGGGGAGCTGTTTTTT. J is TRBJ2-2 and V is TRBV5-1, with 9 bases aligning to TRBD1. With 2 bases clipped from V and 1 base from J, the junction kept 6 bases outside the gene matches. The CDR3 extends over 17 amino acids. Germline loops: CDR1 SGHRS, CDR2 YFSETQ.

The rearrangement joins TRBV7-9 to TRBJ1-2, with a tentative D call TRBD1 (5 bases). Germline V gene data show CDR1 as SEHNR and CDR2 as FQNEAQ (reference sequence). The CDR3 runs 15 residues. Trimming left V 1 base short and J 5 bases short, with 14 bases between. As DNA, the CDR3 is TGTGCCAGCAGCTTAGTTAGCGGGACGGGATATGGCTACACCTTC. It codes for CASSLVSGTGYGYTF.

This chain connects TRBV28 to TRBJ1-2; 8 bases align to TRBD1. Germline lookup yields CDR1 MDHEN and CDR2 SYDVKM. The CDR3 covers 14 residues. Unmatched junction bases numbered 3, after V lost 0 bases and J lost 6 bases. Written as DNA, the CDR3 is TGTGCCAGCAGTTTATGGCAGGGGGCGCATGGCTACACCTTC. Encoded protein: CASSLWQGAHGYTF.

The V call is TRBV10-1, the J call TRBJ1-4; perhaps TRBD1 as D (6 bases). V was shortened by 4 bases and J by 7 bases, with 13 bases between the two germline ends. The CDR3 is 14 amino acids. CDR1 WNHNN and CDR2 SYGVQD come from the germline V gene (reference sequence). The CDR3 DNA reads TGCGCCAGCAGTGGATCCCGGGACATTGAAAAACTGTTTTTT. Its protein product is CASSGSRDIEKLFF.

In this sample, this clone turned up a few times. This chain links TRBV6-5 with TRBJ2-7; D is perhaps TRBD2 (6 bases). Deletions cut 0 bases from V and 4 bases from J, with 13 bases between. The germline CDR1 and CDR2 sequences are MNHEY and SVGAGI. The CDR3 contains 15 residues. For the CDR3, the DNA is TGTGCCAGCAGTTACTCCCTCGGGGGACGGTACGAGCAGTACTTC. Protein: CASSYSLGGRYEQYF.